The entry below gives a single T cell receptor beta chain sequence along with its context. The antigen is undetermined. CDR3 size: 15 residues. V lost 4 bases and J 4 bases, leaving 14 bases between the germline ends. From germline, CDR1 is SNHLY and CDR2 FYNNEI. The data stem from a study of cytomegalovirus exposure and HLA in healthy donors. Study outcomes and limitations: Differences between HLA loci emerged in a later analysis of TCR association rates, with DRB1 most and HLA-C fewest.

Primers included in the PCR were 60 Vbeta and 13 Jbeta primers. Method: immunoSEQ multiplex PCR; TCRdb's copy keeps in-frame clones and lacks some. Of just over 200,000 clones in the sample, approximately 85% were seen once. The sequence was obtained from a woman aged 40 to 50 in good health and CMV-seronegative. The genes are TRBV2 and TRBJ1-5, with a weak D call TRBD1 (6 bases). Sequenced material: PBMCs. The CDR3 reads CASSGGRQGNQPQHF. Written as DNA, the CDR3 is TGTGCCAGCAGTGGGGGGCGGCAGGGAAATCAGCCCCAGCATTTT.